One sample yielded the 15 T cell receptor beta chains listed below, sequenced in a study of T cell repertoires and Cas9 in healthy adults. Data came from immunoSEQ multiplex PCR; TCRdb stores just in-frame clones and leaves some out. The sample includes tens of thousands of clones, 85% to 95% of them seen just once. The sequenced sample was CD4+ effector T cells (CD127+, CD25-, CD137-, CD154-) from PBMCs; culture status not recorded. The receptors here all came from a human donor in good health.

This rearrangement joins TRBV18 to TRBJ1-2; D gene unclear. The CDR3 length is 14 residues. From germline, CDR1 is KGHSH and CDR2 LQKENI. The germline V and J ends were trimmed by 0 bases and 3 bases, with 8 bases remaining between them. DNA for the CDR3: TGTGCCAGCTCACCACCGGGCCTGTACTATGGCTACACCTTC. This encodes CASSPPGLYYGYTF.

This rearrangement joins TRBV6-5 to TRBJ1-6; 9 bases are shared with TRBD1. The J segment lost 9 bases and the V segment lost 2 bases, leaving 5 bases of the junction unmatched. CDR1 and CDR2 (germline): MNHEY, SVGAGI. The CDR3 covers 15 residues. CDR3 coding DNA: TGTGCCAGCAGTTACGAGGACAGGGGTACTTCACCCCTCCACTTT. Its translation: CASSYEDRGTSPLHF.

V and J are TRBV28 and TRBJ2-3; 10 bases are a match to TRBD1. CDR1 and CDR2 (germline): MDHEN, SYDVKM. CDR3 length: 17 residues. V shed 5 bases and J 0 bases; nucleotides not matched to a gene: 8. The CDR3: CASSTTTGGRSTDTQYF. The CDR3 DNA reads TGTGCCAGCAGTACCACGACAGGGGGCCGTAGCACAGATACGCAGTATTTT.

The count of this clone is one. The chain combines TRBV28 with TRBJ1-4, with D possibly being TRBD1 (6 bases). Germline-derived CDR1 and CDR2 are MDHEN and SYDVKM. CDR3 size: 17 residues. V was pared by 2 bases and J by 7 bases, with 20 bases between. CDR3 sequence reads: CASSLRTGGYLSEKLFF. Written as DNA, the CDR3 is TGTGCCAGCAGTTTAAGGACGGGGGGCTATCTGAGTGAAAAACTGTTTTTT. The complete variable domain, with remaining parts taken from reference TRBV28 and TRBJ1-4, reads DVKVTQSSRYLVKRTGEKVFLECVQDMDHENMFWYRQDPGLGLRLIYFSYDVKMKEKGDIPEGYSVSREKKERFSLILESASTNQTSMYLCASSLRTGGYLSEKLFFGSGTQLSVL.

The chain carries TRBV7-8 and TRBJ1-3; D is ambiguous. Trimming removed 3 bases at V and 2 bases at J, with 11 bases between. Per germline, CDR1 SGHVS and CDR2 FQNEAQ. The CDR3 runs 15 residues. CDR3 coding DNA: TGTGCCAGCAGCTTTCCCCTAGAAGCTGGAAACACCATATATTTT. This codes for CASSFPLEAGNTIYF. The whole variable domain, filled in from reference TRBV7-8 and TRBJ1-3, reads GAGVSQSPRYKVAKRGQDVALRCDPISGHVSLFWYQQALGQGPEFLTYFQNEAQLDKSGLPSDRFFAERPEGSVSTLKIQRTQQEDSAVYLCASSFPLEAGNTIYFGEGSWLTVV.

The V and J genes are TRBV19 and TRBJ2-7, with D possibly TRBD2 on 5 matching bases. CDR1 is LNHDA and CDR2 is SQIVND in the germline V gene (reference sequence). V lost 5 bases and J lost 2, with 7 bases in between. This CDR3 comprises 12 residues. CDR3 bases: TGTGCCAGTAGTTCCGGGGCCTACGAGCAGTACTTC. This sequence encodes CASSSGAYEQYF.

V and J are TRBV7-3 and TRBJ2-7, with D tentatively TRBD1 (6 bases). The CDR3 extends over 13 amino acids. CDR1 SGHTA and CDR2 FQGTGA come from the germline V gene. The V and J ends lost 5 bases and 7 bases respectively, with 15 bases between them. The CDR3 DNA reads TGTGCCAGCAGCATATCACAGGGAACTGAGCAGTACTTC. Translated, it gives CASSISQGTEQYF.

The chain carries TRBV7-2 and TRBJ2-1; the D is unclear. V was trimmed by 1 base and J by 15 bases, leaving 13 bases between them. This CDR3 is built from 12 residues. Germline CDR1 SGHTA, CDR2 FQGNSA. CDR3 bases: TGTGCCAGCAGCTTAGGGCTCGCGAATCCGTTCTTC. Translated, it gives CASSLGLANPFF.

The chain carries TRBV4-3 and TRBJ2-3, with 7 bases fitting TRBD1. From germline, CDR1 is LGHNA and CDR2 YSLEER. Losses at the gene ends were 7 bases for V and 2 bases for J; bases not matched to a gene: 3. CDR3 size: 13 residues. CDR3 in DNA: TGCGCCAGCAAGGGACAGAACACAGATACGCAGTATTTT. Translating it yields CASKGQNTDTQYF.

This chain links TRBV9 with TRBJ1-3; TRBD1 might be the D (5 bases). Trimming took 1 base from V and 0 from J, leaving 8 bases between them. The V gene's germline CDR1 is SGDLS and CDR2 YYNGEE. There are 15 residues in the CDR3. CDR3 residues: CASSVRQSSGNTIYF. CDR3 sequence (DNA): TGTGCCAGCAGCGTACGACAGAGCTCTGGAAACACCATATATTTT.

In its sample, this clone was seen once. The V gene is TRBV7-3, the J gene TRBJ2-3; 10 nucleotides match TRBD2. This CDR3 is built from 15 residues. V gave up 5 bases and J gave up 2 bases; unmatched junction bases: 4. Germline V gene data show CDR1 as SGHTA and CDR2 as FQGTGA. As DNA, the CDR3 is TGTGCCAGCAGCCCAGGACTAGCGGCCACAGATACGCAGTATTTT. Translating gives CASSPGLAATDTQYF.

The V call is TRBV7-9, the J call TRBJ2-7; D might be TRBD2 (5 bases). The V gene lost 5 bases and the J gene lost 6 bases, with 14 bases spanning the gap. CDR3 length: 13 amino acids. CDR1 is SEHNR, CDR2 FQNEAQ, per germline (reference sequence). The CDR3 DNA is TGTGCCAGCAGCCCGGGGATGACGGGCGAGCAGTACGTC. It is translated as CASSPGMTGEQYV.

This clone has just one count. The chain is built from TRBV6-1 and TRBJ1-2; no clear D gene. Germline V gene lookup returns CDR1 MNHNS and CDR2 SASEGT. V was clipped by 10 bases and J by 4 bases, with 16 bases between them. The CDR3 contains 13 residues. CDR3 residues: CATFRQARYGYTF. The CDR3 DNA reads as TGTGCCACTTTTCGACAAGCTCGCTATGGCTACACCTTC.

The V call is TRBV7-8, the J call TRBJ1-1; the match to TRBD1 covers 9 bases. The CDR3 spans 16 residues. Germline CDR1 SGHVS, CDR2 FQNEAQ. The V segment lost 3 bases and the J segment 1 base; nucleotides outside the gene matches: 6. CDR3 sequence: CASSFGTGRGNTEAFF. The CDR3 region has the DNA TGTGCCAGCAGCTTTGGGACAGGGAGGGGGAACACTGAAGCTTTCTTT. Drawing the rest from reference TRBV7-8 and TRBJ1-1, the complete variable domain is GAGVSQSPRYKVAKRGQDVALRCDPISGHVSLFWYQQALGQGPEFLTYFQNEAQLDKSGLPSDRFFAERPEGSVSTLKIQRTQQEDSAVYLCASSFGTGRGNTEAFFGQGTRLTVV.

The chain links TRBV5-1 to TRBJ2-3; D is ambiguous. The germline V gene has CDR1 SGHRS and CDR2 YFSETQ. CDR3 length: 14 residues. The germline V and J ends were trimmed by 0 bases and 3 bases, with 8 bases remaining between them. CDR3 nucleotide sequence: TGCGCCAGCAGCTTGGCGGAGATTACAGATACGCAGTATTTT. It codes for CASSLAEITDTQYF.